The T cell receptor beta chain described here comes from a study of early T cells in non-severe SARS-CoV-2 infection. Study overall: The chains were unpaired, and the sequenced material was bulk RNA from unsorted whole blood.

Germline CDR1 is DFQATT and CDR2 is SNEGSKA (reference sequence). CDR3 length equals 12 residues. V dropped 6 bases and J dropped 4; count of bases not matched to a gene: 5. This clonotype was picked up many times. Individually, cDNA molecules had unique molecular identifiers attached to them. TCRdb recomputed calls from the 5' RACE reads with MiXCR, one row per CDR3 protein. The sample carries about 81,000 distinct CDR3 sequences, 5.5% to 7.5% recorded once. This TCR was sampled from an adult who was a healthcare worker with PCR-confirmed SARS-CoV-2 infection or an uninfected control (not recorded which). Sequencing was carried out using whole blood. The chain combines TRBV20-1 with TRBJ2-5; 7 bases map to TRBD1. The CDR3 region has the DNA TGCAGTGCGGAAACAGGGGTAGAGACCCAGTACTTC. This codes for CSAETGVETQYF.